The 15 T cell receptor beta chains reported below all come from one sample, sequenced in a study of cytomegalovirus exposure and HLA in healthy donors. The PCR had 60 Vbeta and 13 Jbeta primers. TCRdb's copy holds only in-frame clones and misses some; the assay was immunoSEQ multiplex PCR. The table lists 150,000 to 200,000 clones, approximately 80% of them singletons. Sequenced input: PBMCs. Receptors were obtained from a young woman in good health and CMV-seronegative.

The CDR3 here is CASSDGGGNQPQHF. The CDR3 DNA sequence: TGTGCCAGCAGCGACGGGGGGGGGAATCAGCCCCAGCATTTT. The chain links TRBV9 to TRBJ1-5; tentatively, D is TRBD1 (5 bases). CDR1 and CDR2 from the germline V gene are SGDLS and YYNGEE. The CDR3 extends over 14 amino acids. Trimming cost V 3 bases and J 4 bases, with 11 bases left between them.

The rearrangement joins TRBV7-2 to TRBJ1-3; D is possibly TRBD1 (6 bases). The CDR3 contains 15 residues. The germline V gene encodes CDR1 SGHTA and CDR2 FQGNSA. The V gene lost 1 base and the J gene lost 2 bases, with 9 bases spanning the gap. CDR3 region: CASSLVAGAGNTIYF. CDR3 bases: TGTGCCAGCAGCTTAGTGGCAGGGGCTGGAAACACCATATATTTT.

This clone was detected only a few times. The CDR3 sequence is CASTMGWGLMNTEAFF. The CDR3 DNA sequence: TGTGCCAGTACCATGGGTTGGGGCCTCATGAACACTGAAGCTTTCTTT. The chain employs TRBV19 and TRBJ1-1; a possible D gene is TRBD1 (5 bases). Germline loops: CDR1 LNHDA, CDR2 SQIVND (reference sequence). The CDR3 length is 16 residues. Trimming removed 7 bases at V and 0 bases at J, with 18 bases between. Together with reference TRBV19 and TRBJ1-1, the CDR3 gives the full variable domain: DGGITQSPKYLFRKEGQNVTLSCEQNLNHDAMYWYRQDPGQGLRLIYYSQIVNDFQKGDIAEGYSVSREKKESFPLTVTSAQKNPTAFYLCASTMGWGLMNTEAFFGQGTRLTVV.

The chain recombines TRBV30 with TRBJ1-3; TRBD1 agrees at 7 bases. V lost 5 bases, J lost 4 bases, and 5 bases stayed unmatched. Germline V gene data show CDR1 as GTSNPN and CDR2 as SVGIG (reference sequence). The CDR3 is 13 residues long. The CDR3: CAWEQGWGNTIYF. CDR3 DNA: TGTGCCTGGGAACAGGGGTGGGGAAACACCATATATTTT.

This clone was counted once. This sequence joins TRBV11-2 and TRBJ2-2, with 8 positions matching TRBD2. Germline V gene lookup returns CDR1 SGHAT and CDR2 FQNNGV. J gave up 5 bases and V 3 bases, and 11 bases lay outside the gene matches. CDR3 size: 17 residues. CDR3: CASSFHRGGHETGELFF. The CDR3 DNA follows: TGTGCCAGCAGCTTCCATCGGGGGGGCCATGAGACCGGGGAGCTGTTTTTT.

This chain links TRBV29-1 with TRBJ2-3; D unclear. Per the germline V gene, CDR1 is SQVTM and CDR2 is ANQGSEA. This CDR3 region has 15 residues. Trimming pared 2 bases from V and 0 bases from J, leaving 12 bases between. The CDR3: CSVERSGSSTDTQYF. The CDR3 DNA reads TGCAGCGTTGAACGCTCAGGATCTAGCACAGATACGCAGTATTTT.

The CDR3 sequence is CASSLALNTEAFF. The CDR3 DNA sequence: TGCGCCAGCAGCTTGGCATTGAACACTGAAGCTTTCTTT. The gene calls are TRBV5-1 and TRBJ1-1; D is undetermined. CDR1 and CDR2 (germline): SGHRS, YFSETQ. Trimming shortened V by 0 bases and J by 0 bases, and 3 bases separated the two germline ends. This CDR3 contains 13 residues. Complete variable domain (other parts from reference TRBV5-1 and TRBJ1-1): KAGVTQTPRYLIKTRGQQVTLSCSPISGHRSVSWYQQTPGQGLQFLFEYFSETQRNKGNFPGRFSGRQFSNSRSEMNVSTLELGDSALYLCASSLALNTEAFFGQGTRLTVV.

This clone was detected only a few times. The CDR3 sequence is CSVAGFLQGDEQFF. The CDR3, as DNA: TGCAGCGTTGCGGGGTTCTTACAGGGCGATGAGCAGTTCTTC. V gene TRBV29-1 combines with J gene TRBJ2-1; TRBD1 might be the D (6 bases). Germline V gives CDR1 SQVTM, CDR2 ANQGSEA. V gave up 4 bases and J gave up 8 bases, with 18 bases separating them. The CDR3 extends over 14 amino acids.

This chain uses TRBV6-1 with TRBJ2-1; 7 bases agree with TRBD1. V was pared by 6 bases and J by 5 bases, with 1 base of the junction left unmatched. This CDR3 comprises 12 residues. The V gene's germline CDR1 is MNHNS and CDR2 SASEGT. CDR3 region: CASRGTDNEQFF. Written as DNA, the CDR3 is TGTGCCAGCAGGGGGACAGACAATGAGCAGTTCTTC.

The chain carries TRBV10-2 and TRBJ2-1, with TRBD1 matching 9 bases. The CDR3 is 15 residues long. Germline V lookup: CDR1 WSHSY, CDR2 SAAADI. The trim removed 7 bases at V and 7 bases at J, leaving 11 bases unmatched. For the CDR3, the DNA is TGCGCCAGCAAAAACTCCGGGACAGGGTGGAATGAGCAGTTCTTC. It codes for CASKNSGTGWNEQFF.

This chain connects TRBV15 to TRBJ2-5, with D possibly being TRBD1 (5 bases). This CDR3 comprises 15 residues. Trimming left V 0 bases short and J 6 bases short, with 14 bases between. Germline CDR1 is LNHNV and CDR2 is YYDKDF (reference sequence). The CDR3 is CATSRERGPEQTQYF. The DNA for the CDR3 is TGTGCCACCAGCAGAGAAAGGGGCCCGGAGCAGACCCAGTACTTC. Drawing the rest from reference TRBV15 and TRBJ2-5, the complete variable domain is DAMVIQNPRYQVTQFGKPVTLSCSQTLNHNVMYWYQQKSSQAPKLLFHYYDKDFNNEADTPDNFQSRRPNTSFCFLDIRSPGLGDTAMYLCATSRERGPEQTQYFGPGTRLLVL.

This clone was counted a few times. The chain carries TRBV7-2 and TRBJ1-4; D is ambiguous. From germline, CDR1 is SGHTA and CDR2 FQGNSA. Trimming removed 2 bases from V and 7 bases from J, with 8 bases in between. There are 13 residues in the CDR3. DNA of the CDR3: TGTGCCAGCAGCTTAATCGCGAGTGAAAAACTGTTTTTT. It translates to CASSLIASEKLFF.

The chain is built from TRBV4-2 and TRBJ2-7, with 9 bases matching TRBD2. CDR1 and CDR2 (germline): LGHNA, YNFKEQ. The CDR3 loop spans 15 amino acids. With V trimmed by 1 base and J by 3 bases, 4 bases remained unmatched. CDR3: CASSQGIAGDYEQYF. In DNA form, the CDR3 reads TGTGCCAGCAGCCAAGGTATAGCGGGAGACTACGAGCAGTACTTC.

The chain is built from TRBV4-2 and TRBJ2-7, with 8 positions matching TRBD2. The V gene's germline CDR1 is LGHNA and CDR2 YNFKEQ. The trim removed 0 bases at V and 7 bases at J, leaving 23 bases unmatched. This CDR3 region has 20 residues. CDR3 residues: CASSQDRLDVAGMSFFEQYF. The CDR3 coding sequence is TGTGCCAGCAGCCAAGATAGGCTCGATGTAGCGGGGATGTCCTTCTTTGAGCAGTACTTC.

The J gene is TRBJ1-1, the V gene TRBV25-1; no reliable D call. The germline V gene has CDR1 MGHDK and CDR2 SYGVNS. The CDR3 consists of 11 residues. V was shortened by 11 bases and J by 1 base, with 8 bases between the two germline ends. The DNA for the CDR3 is TGTGCCGCACGGGAGAACACTGAAGCTTTCTTT. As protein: CAARENTEAFF. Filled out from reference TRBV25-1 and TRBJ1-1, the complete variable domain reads EADIYQTPRYLVIGTGKKITLECSQTMGHDKMYWYQQDPGMELHLIHYSYGVNSTEKGDLSSESTVSRIRTEHFPLTLESARPSHTSQYLCAARENTEAFFGQGTRLTVV.